This TCR beta chain was found in a study of shared clonotypes between healthy human individuals. Study-wide background: Ranging from 18 to 49 in age, donors were two women and three men. Every donor yielded three CD4 naive, three CD4 memory, two CD8 naive and one CD8 memory plate.

TCRdb's table, derived via immunoSEQ multiplex PCR, lists solely in-frame clones and lacks some. The table records about 680,000 clones, 92% of them present only once. Study-level findings and limits: Compared with memory subsets, naive subsets generally had larger estimated richness.

On this clone itself: The antigen is not known.

Looked up from germline, CDR1 is LGHNA and CDR2 is YNFKEQ. V was shortened by 3 bases and J by 3 bases, with 9 bases between the two germline ends. The CDR3 extends over 13 amino acids. The naive CD8 subset, CD45RO-negative cells positively selected for CCR7, excluded terminally differentiated effector memory CD45RA+ cells. The specimen sequenced was naive CD8+ T cells sorted from blood. The sequence came from a man younger than 45 in good health. V is TRBV4-2 and J is TRBJ2-7, with D maybe TRBD2 (6 bases). The CDR3 region is CASSHGGLYEQYF. The CDR3 bases are TGTGCCAGCAGCCATGGAGGGCTCTACGAGCAGTACTTC.